A selection of T cell receptor beta chains follows, all from one sample in a study of cytomegalovirus exposure and HLA in healthy donors. Sequencing was performed with immunoSEQ multiplex PCR; in TCRdb, only in-frame clones are kept and a portion is missing. The sample consists of a few hundred thousand clones, around three quarters of them appearing once. The sample taken for sequencing was PBMCs. The receptors stem from a man aged 40-49 years in good health and CMV-seronegative. Both conserved end residues are part of each CDR3. Fields, in order: CDR3 length, V gene, D gene, clone size, J gene, CDR3 protein, CDR3 DNA. The D gene is left open where the match is weak. The size field is filled for only some rows; it gives once, few, many or a size class.

>12|TRBV2|-|-|TRBJ2-7
CASRGEPYEQYF
TGTGCCAGCAGAGGAGAACCCTACGAGCAGTACTTC
>14|TRBV19|-|-|TRBJ2-5
CASSIDRARETQYF
TGTGCCAGTAGTATAGACAGGGCCCGCGAGACCCAGTACTTC
>14|TRBV6-5|TRBD2|-|TRBJ2-7
CASSYLRERNEQYF
TGTGCCAGCAGTTATCTGCGGGAGAGGAACGAGCAGTACTTC
>14|TRBV5-1|TRBD1|few|TRBJ2-3
CASSQQGGPDTQYF
TGCGCCAGCAGTCAACAGGGGGGTCCAGATACGCAGTATTTT
>17|TRBV15|-|-|TRBJ1-1
CATSSISWQGDRTEAFF
TGTGCCACCAGCAGCATTTCTTGGCAGGGCGATCGGACTGAAGCTTTCTTT
>15|TRBV9|TRBD1|-|TRBJ2-7
CASSTGQGLSYEQYF
TGTGCCAGCAGCACAGGACAGGGCCTCTCCTACGAGCAGTACTTC
>14|TRBV7-9|-|once|TRBJ2-2
CASKGGPNTGELFF
TGTGCCAGCAAGGGGGGGCCAAACACCGGGGAGCTGTTTTTT
>14|TRBV23-1|-|few|TRBJ1-1
CASGLRRKNTEAFF
TGCGCCAGCGGCTTAAGGAGGAAGAACACTGAAGCTTTCTTT
>16|TRBV18|-|-|TRBJ1-2
CASSPGGQEGAYGYTF
TGTGCCAGCTCACCAGGCGGCCAGGAGGGAGCCTATGGCTACACCTTC
>13|TRBV7-9|-|-|TRBJ1-4
CASRFWENEKLFF
TGTGCCAGCAGGTTCTGGGAGAATGAAAAACTGTTTTTT
>15|TRBV27|-|-|TRBJ2-5
CASSSTGPRGETQYF
TGTGCCAGCAGTTCGACCGGGCCTAGGGGGGAGACCCAGTACTTC
>14|TRBV28|TRBD1|-|TRBJ2-5
CASTGQTLRETQYF
TGTGCCAGCACGGGACAGACATTGAGGGAGACCCAGTACTTC
>15|TRBV5-1|-|-|TRBJ2-2
CASSLGLADTGELFF
TGCGCCAGCAGCTTGGGGTTAGCGGACACCGGGGAGCTGTTTTTT
>14|TRBV25-1|-|-|TRBJ2-7
CASSEEGGVSEQYF
TGTGCCAGCAGTGAAGAGGGCGGAGTGAGCGAGCAGTACTTC
>15|TRBV29-1|TRBD2|-|TRBJ2-1
CSVEGGLAGGFIGFF
TGCAGCGTTGAAGGCGGACTAGCGGGAGGATTTATTGGGTTCTTC
>15|TRBV5-4|-|-|TRBJ2-2
CASSLDSLVPGELFF
TGTGCCAGCAGCTTGGATAGTCTCGTCCCCGGGGAGCTGTTTTTT
>15|TRBV11-2|TRBD1|-|TRBJ2-5
CASSQTRGPVETQYF
TGTGCCAGCAGCCAGACCAGGGGGCCAGTGGAGACCCAGTACTTC
>11|TRBV6-5|-|-|TRBJ1-1
CASRQGLEAFF
TGTGCCAGCAGACAGGGATTGGAAGCTTTCTTT
>14|TRBV14|-|-|TRBJ1-3
CASSQRSSGNTIYF
TGTGCCAGCAGCCAACGGTCCTCTGGAAACACCATATATTTT
>14|TRBV6-1|TRBD2|-|TRBJ2-5
CASRTSGSQETQYF
TGTGCCAGCAGGACAAGCGGGAGTCAAGAGACCCAGTACTTC
>14|TRBV9|-|few|TRBJ1-2
CASSGETDNYGYTF
TGTGCCAGCAGCGGTGAGACAGATAACTATGGCTACACCTTC
>15|TRBV4-2|-|-|TRBJ1-1
CASSQDLGGGRRAFF
TGTGCCAGCAGCCAAGATCTGGGCGGAGGAAGAAGGGCTTTCTTT
>14|TRBV2|TRBD1|-|TRBJ2-5
CASRSGTARETQYF
TGTGCCAGCAGGTCCGGGACAGCCAGGGAGACCCAGTACTTC
>14|TRBV5-4|-|-|TRBJ1-6
CASSSHRENSPLHF
TGTGCCAGCAGCTCACACAGGGAAAATTCACCCCTCCACTTT
>15|TRBV6-1|TRBD1|-|TRBJ1-2
CASSAGTAAFYGYTF
TGTGCCAGCAGCGCCGGGACAGCGGCGTTCTATGGCTACACCTTC
>15|TRBV6-7|-|few|TRBJ1-1
CASSCYLLSNTEAFF
TGTGCCAGCAGTTGCTACCTCCTATCGAACACTGAAGCTTTCTTT
>14|TRBV2|TRBD2|-|TRBJ2-2
CASRSGGRTGELFF
TGTGCCAGCCGATCGGGGGGTCGCACCGGGGAGCTGTTTTTT
>14|TRBV5-4|-|-|TRBJ2-7
CASSLVPHREEQYF
TGTGCCAGCAGCTTGGTCCCTCACCGGGAGGAGCAGTACTTC
>17|TRBV29-1|TRBD1|-|TRBJ2-7
CSVESNGIRAGGYEQYF
TGCAGCGTTGAATCGAATGGGATACGGGCAGGGGGCTACGAGCAGTACTTC
>21|TRBV5-1|-|-|TRBJ2-6
CASSLVMAGSGGRSGANVLTF
TGCGCCAGCAGCTTGGTTATGGCGGGGTCAGGGGGTCGCTCTGGGGCCAACGTCCTGACTTTC
>14|TRBV6-5|-|-|TRBJ1-2
CASSYEFSLYGYTF
TGTGCCAGCAGTTACGAGTTTTCCCTCTATGGCTACACCTTC
>17|TRBV5-4|TRBD2|-|TRBJ2-7
CASSHLGGLAGLYEQYF
TGTGCCAGCAGCCACCTTGGGGGACTAGCGGGGCTCTACGAGCAGTACTTC
>15|TRBV4-1|TRBD1|-|TRBJ2-7
CASSQGGQGPYEQYF
TGCGCCAGCAGCCAAGGAGGACAGGGCCCCTACGAGCAGTACTTC
>14|TRBV2|TRBD1|-|TRBJ1-1
CASSGQGTGTEAFF
TGTGCCAGCTCGGGACAGGGAACGGGAACTGAAGCTTTCTTT
>14|TRBV25-1|-|-|TRBJ1-4
CASSDGQGNEKLFF
TGTGCCAGCAGTGACGGGCAGGGGAATGAAAAACTGTTTTTT
>13|TRBV29-1|TRBD1|-|TRBJ1-2
CSVDLGQVYGYTF
TGCAGCGTTGACTTAGGACAGGTCTATGGCTACACCTTC
>14|TRBV5-1|-|-|TRBJ2-7
CASSLTDPSLEQYF
TGCGCCAGCAGCTTAACAGACCCCTCTCTCGAGCAGTACTTC
>16|TRBV7-9|-|-|TRBJ1-3
CASSLVTGLSGNTIYF
TGTGCCAGCAGCTTAGTTACAGGGCTCTCCGGAAACACCATATATTTT
>11|TRBV18|-|-|TRBJ2-5
CASSPSETQYF
TGTGCCAGCTCACCAAGCGAGACCCAGTACTTC
>14|TRBV7-9|-|-|TRBJ2-2
CASSLRGYTGELFF
TGTGCCAGCAGCTTAAGGGGCTACACCGGGGAGCTGTTTTTT
>16|TRBV28|-|-|TRBJ1-1
CASSFPGNFANTEAFF
TGTGCCAGCAGTTTCCCGGGAAATTTTGCGAACACTGAAGCTTTCTTT
>18|TRBV14|TRBD2|few|TRBJ2-7
CASSQDLIGLAFPYEQYF
TGTGCCAGCAGCCAAGATCTCATAGGACTAGCCTTTCCCTACGAGCAGTACTTC
>15|TRBV7-9|-|-|TRBJ1-2
CASSLADGRPRRNTF
TGTGCCAGCAGCTTAGCGGATGGTAGACCCCGGAGGAACACCTTC
>14|TRBV27|-|-|TRBJ2-1
CASSQPSSNNEQFF
TGTGCCAGCAGTCAACCCTCTAGCAACAATGAGCAGTTCTTC
>14|TRBV4-1|TRBD1|-|TRBJ2-7
CASSQGQGSWEQYF
TGCGCCAGCAGCCAAGGACAGGGAAGCTGGGAGCAGTACTTC
>14|TRBV28|-|-|TRBJ2-7
CASSLGGSSYEQYF
TGTGCCAGCAGTTTAGGGGGCAGCTCCTACGAGCAGTACTTC
>14|TRBV6-1|-|-|TRBJ1-1
CASSSGSPAAEAFF
TGTGCCAGCAGTTCCGGGTCCCCGGCGGCTGAAGCTTTCTTT
>17|TRBV4-1|TRBD2|-|TRBJ2-3
CASSQVLAGGGGRTQYF
TGCGCCAGCAGCCAAGTACTAGCGGGGGGGGGAGGTCGTACGCAGTATTTT